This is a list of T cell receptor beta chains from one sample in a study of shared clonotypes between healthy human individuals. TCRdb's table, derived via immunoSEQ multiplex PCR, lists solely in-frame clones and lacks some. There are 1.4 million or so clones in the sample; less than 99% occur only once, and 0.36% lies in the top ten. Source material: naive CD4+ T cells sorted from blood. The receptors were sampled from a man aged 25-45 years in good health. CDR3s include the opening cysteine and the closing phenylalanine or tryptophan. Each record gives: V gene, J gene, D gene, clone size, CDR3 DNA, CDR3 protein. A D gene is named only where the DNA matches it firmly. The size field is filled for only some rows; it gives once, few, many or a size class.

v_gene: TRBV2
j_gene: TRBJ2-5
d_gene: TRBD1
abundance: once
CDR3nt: TGTGCCAGCAGTGAATACAGGGGGATGTCCGAGACCCAGTACTTC
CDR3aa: CASSEYRGMSETQYF

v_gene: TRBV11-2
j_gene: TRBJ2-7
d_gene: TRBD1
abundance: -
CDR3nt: TGTGCCAGCAACCGAGACAGGGCGCTCTACGAGCAGTACTTC
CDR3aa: CASNRDRALYEQYF

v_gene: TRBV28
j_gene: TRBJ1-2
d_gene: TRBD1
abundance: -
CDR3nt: TGTGCCAGCAGCTCTGGGACAGCGTCTAACTATGGCTACACCTTC
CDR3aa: CASSSGTASNYGYTF

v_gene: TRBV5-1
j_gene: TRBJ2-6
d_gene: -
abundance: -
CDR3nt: TGCGCCAGCAGCTCTACAGGGTCCGGGGCCAACGTCCTGACTTTC
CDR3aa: CASSSTGSGANVLTF

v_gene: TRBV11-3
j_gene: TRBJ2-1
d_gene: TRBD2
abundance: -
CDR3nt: TGTGCCAGCAGCATAGCGGGAGAGGCCTGGCATGAGCAGTTCTTC
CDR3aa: CASSIAGEAWHEQFF

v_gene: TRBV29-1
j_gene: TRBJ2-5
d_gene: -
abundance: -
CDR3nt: TGCAGCGCCCTCCAGGTTTGGCTGAGACAACCGAGGGAGACCCAGTACTTC
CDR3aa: CSALQVWLRQPRETQYF

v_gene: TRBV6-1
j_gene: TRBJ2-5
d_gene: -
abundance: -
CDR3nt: TGTGCCAGCAGTGAGTGGGAGACCCAGTACTTC
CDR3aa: CASSEWETQYF

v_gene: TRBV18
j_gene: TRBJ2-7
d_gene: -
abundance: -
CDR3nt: TGTGCCAGCTCACCAAATCCCAGGTACGAGCAGTACTTC
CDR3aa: CASSPNPRYEQYF

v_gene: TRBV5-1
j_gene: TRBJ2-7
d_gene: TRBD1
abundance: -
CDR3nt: TGCGCCAGCAGCTTCGGGACAGGGGTGTACGAGCAGTACTTC
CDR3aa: CASSFGTGVYEQYF

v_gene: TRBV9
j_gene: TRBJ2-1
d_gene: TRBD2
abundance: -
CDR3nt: TGTGCCAGCAGCGCGACTAGCTCCACCTACAATGAGCAGTTCTTC
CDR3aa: CASSATSSTYNEQFF

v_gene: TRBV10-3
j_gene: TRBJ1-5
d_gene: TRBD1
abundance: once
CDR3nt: TGTGCCATCAGTCCAGGGGGAAATCAGCCCCAGCATTTT
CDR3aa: CAISPGGNQPQHF

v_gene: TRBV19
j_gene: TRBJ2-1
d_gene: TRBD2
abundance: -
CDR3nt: TGTGCCAGTAGTATAGGACTAGCGGGACGGCTGGGGCAGTTCTTC
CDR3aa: CASSIGLAGRLGQFF

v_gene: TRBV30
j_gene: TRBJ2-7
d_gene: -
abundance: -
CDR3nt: TGTGCCTGGAGCAGGGGAACAAGCGAGCAGTACTTC
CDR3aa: CAWSRGTSEQYF

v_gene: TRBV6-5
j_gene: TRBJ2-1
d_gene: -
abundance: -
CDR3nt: TGTGCCAGCGGAGTTCGACGGTACAATGAGCAGTTCTTC
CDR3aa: CASGVRRYNEQFF

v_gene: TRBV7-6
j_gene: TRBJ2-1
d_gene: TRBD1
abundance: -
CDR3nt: TGTGCCAGCAGCTTAGCAGCAGGGGGCCGTTACAATGAGCAGTTCTTC
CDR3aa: CASSLAAGGRYNEQFF

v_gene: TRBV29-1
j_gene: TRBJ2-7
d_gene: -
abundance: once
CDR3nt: TGCAGCGTTGTGGGGCGGAGCACCTACGAGCAGTACTTC
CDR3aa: CSVVGRSTYEQYF

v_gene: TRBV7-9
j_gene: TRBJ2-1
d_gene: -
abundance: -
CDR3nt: TGTGCCAGCAGCCCCCCCCTTAGGCAGACTACCTACAATGAGCAGTTCTTC
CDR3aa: CASSPPLRQTTYNEQFF

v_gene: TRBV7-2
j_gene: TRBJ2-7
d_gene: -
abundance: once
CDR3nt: TGTGCCAGCAGCTTAAGCAGGGTATCCTACGAGCAGTACTTC
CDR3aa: CASSLSRVSYEQYF

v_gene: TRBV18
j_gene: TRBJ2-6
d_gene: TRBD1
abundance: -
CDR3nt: TGTGCCAGCTCACCGGGACAGGCAGCTTCTGGGGCCAACGTCCTGACTTTC
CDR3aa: CASSPGQAASGANVLTF

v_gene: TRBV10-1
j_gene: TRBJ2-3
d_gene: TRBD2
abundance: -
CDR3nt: TGCGCCAGCAGTGGTAACAGCGGGAACACAGATACGCAGTATTTT
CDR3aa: CASSGNSGNTDTQYF

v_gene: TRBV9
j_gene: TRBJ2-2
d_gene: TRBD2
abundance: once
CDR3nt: TGTGCCAGCAGCAGTAGCGGGAGCCGGGGCACCGGGGAGCTGTTTTTT
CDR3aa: CASSSSGSRGTGELFF

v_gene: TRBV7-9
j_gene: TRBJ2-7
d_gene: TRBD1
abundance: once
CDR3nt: TGTGCCAGCAGCTCGGGACAGTATTCCTACGAGCAGTACTTC
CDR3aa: CASSSGQYSYEQYF

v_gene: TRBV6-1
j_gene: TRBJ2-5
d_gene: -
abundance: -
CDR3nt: TGTGCCAGCGCCCGGGACGGACGAATTCTCCAGACCCAGTACTTC
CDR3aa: CASARDGRILQTQYF

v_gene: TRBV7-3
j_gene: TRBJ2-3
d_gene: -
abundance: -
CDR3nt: TGTGCCAGCAGCTTAAAGCAGGGTAGCAGCACAGATACGCAGTATTTT
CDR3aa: CASSLKQGSSTDTQYF

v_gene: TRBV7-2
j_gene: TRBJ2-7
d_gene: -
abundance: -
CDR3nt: TGTGCCAGCAGCTCTGTATACGAGCAGTACTTC
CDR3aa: CASSSVYEQYF

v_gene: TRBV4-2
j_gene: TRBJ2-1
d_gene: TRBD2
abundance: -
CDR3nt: TGTGCCAGCAGCCAATTGCGGGAGACGTATGAGCAGTTCTTC
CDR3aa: CASSQLRETYEQFF

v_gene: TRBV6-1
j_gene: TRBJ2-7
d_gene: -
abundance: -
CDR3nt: TGTGCCAGCAGTGAAGGGTTGAGGCGTCCCTACGAGCAGTACTTC
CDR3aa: CASSEGLRRPYEQYF

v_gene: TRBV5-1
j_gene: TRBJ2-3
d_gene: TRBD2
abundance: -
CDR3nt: TGCGCCAGCAGCTTGGGAGCGGGAGTGGCAGATACGCAGTATTTT
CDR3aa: CASSLGAGVADTQYF

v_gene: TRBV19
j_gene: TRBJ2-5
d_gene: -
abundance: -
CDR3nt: TGTGCCAGTAGTGGGCGCGGGGAGACCCAGTACTTC
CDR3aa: CASSGRGETQYF

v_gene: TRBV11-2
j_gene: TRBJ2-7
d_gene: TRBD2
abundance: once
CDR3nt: TGTGCCAGCAGCTTAGGAACGGGACTAGCGCACCAAATCTCCTACGAGCAGTACTTC
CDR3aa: CASSLGTGLAHQISYEQYF

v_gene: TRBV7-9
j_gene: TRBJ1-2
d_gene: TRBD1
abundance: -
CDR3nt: TGTGCCAGCAGCCCAAAACAGGGGGCTAACTATGGCTACACCTTC
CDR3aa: CASSPKQGANYGYTF

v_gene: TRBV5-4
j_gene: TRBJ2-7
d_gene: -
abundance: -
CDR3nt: TGTGCCAGCAGCTTGGCGACTAGGGACTCCTACGAGCAGTACTTC
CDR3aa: CASSLATRDSYEQYF

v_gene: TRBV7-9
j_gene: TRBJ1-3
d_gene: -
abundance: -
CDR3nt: TGTGCCAGCAGTTTCCGGCCCCGCTCTGGAAACACCATATATTTT
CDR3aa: CASSFRPRSGNTIYF

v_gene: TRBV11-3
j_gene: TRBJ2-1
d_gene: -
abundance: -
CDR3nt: TGTGCCAGCAGCTCTACCCGGACTAAGGGCGCTGAGCAGTTCTTC
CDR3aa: CASSSTRTKGAEQFF

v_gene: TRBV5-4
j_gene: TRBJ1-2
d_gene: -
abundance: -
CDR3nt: TGTGCCAGCAGCTTGGGCGCAGGCTATGGCTACACCTTC
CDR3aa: CASSLGAGYGYTF

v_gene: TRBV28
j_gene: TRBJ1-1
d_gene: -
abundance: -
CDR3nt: TGTGCCAGCAGTCCGAACACTGAAGCTTTCTTT
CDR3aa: CASSPNTEAFF